The present TCR beta chain was sequenced within a study of CD8+CD57+ T cells in acquired aplastic anemia. Study information: DNA from sorted CD4+ and CD8+ cells averaged around 3 ug.

This clonotype has ten or more counts. One junction end disagrees with the germline gene, perhaps due to a read error. Researchers used genomic DNA as the template to profile TCR beta VDJ and CDR3. Using its own MiXCR run on the reads, TCRdb lists one record per CDR3 protein. The data show 120,000 or so distinct CDR3 sequences, under 60% seen once. For sequencing, patients were chosen who had shown expansion of CD8+CD57+ cells by flow cytometry. Germline CDR1 reads SSHAT; CDR2 reads FNYEAQ (reference sequence). This CDR3 region has 16 residues. This receptor was identified in a human donor with aplastic anemia. V gene TRBV7-7 combines with J gene TRBJ2-1; 7 bases are a match to TRBD2. The sequencing input was sorted CD4+, CD8+, or CD8+CD57+ T cells (not recorded which) from PBMCs. CDR3 DNA: TGTGCTAGCAGCCCCTATGGCGGGGGCTCCTACAATGAGCAGTTCTTC. Protein product: CASSPYGGGSYNEQFF.